This T cell receptor (beta chain) originates from a study of blood T cell repertoires in COVID-19. About the research overall: Samples taken during acute and convalescent COVID-19 were collected in the United States, Italy and Spain. In each case, the material was cDNA or gDNA derived from T cells, B-cell-depleted T cells, or PBMCs.

Study processing details: The authors estimated nucleated cell counts from reference gene primer amplification. The data were produced by immunoSEQ multiplex PCR, yet TCRdb's version contains in-frame clones alone and is incomplete. V, J and clone size are taken as reported in that table, and D and trimming were inferred from the DNA itself. The table has approximately 230,000 clones, roughly four fifths seen once; the top ten hold about 15%. The CDR3 length is 15 residues. Germline values: CDR1 SQVTM, CDR2 ANQGSEA. With 0 bases clipped from V and 4 bases from J, the junction kept 8 bases outside the gene matches.

Sequencing was carried out using PBMCs or T cells enriched from blood (not recorded which). The J gene is TRBJ2-5, the V gene TRBV29-1; 7 bases are shared with TRBD2. This sequence was found in a man aged 35 to 55 who had recovered from COVID-19. The CDR3 loop is CSVEEGRGRGETQYF. The CDR3 bases are TGCAGCGTTGAAGAGGGGAGAGGGAGGGGAGAGACCCAGTACTTC.